Sequencing of this T cell receptor (beta chain) was carried out in a study of blood T cell repertoires in COVID-19 (dated by TCRdb to about 2020). Study-level background: The collaborator samples originated in the United States, Italy and Spain and spanned the acute and convalescent phases of COVID-19. Samples came from the ongoing ImmuneRACE study (first 160 participants) plus 1,254 subjects from 6 global collaborators. A de-identified subject ID, COVID-19 status, age in years and sex were almost always included in the sample metadata. HLA class I and class II types, where available, came from metadata supplied by the sample provider rather than from assay-based typing. The dataset comprised deeply sampled blood TCRbeta repertoires from subjects exposed to, actively infected with, or recovered from COVID-19. A freely available public database, intended as a resource for researchers studying the immune response to SARS-CoV-2, is where the repertoires were released. The material from the prospective study consisted of cDNA or gDNA derived from T cells, B-cell-depleted T cells, or PBMCs. What the research found in general, with its limitations: Clinical and demographic metadata were provided uncurated, with the amount varying by source and participant.

Participants in the prospective study were enrolled through a virtual design, were aged roughly 18 to 100 years, and lived in fewer than 30 United States geographic areas. In the prospective study, participants were assigned to cohorts based on the clinical history participants reported in a screening survey and a study questionnaire. Each participant in the prospective study had whole blood, serum and a nasopharyngeal or oropharyngeal swab collected by mobile phlebotomists. Prospective study participants could optionally give additional blood draws and questionnaires over an approximately 2-month period. Before DNA extraction, prospective study blood samples were shipped either frozen or at room temperature. TCRbeta CDR3 regions were amplified from genomic DNA using the immunoSEQ Assay, a bias-controlled multiplex PCR. Per the authors' processing: Nucleated cell counts per sample were estimated from amplification of reference gene primers within the assay. To quantify the absolute abundance of each unique TCRbeta CDR3 rearrangement, sequence reads were collapsed and filtered. For each sample, productive Simpson clonality was calculated as the square root of Simpson's diversity index across productive rearrangements. TCRdb provides this immuneACCESS table in a form limited to in-frame rearrangements. Some clones are lacking; in checked studies, under half of them reflect an unresolved V gene, and why the rest are absent is not known. V and J calls and clone size follow that table, whereas D and trimming were derived from the DNA. The sample table shows fewer than 350,000 clones, and 90% are seen once. Clones ranked in the top ten supply 1.7% of the sample.

As to this clone: The antigen it binds to is not known. No much larger clone is present one base from it, and per-base qualities are unavailable.

The sequenced material came from PBMCs or T cells enriched from blood (not recorded which). The origin of this receptor is a woman aged 18-35 years with acute COVID-19.

The CDR3 protein is CSASETINQPQHF. The nucleotides are TGCAGTGCTAGTGAGACAATCAATCAGCCCCAGCATTTT. The chain is encoded by TRBV20-1 joined to TRBJ1-5; the D gene remains uncertain. Counted from cysteine to phenylalanine, this CDR3 has 13 amino acids. CDR3 DNA is the only sequence kept; it has 39 bases, read in frame from the first base. The germline V gene (reference sequence) sets CDR1 to DFQATT and CDR2 to SNEGSKA. Deletion took 3 bases off V and 3 bases off J, with a span of 9 bases between the germline ends.